Below are 18 T cell receptor beta chains sequenced from a single sample in a study of Graves' ophthalmopathy and Graves' hyperthyroidism listed by TCRdb under 2018. Sequencing took place on an Illumina HiSeq 2000. For repertoire sequencing, the TCR beta CDR3 regions were amplified from RNA transcripts. A first-round RT-PCR used HTBI primers with the Qiagen OneStep RT-PCR kit, followed by a second-round multiplex PCR, size selection and purification. In TCRdb, the public reads were trimmed at Q25 with fastp and aligned with MiXCR, with productive beta chains retained. Each entry is one CDR3 protein sequence, shown with its most common DNA and genes. Within this sample are 620,000 or so distinct CDR3 sequences, with about 20% of them counted one time only. In total, the top ten clones hold roughly 6.9% of the sample. Sequencing was carried out using peripheral blood. These receptor sequences come from a woman aged 18-29 years with stable Graves' hyperthyroidism. Some clones in this sample may be carry-over from other donors' samples. Donor details come from another sample of the same person, matched by shared clones.

The V call is TRBV7-2, the J call TRBJ2-5; 8 positions agree with TRBD1. Looked up from germline, CDR1 is SGHTA and CDR2 is FQGNSA. The CDR3 loop spans 14 amino acids. With V trimmed by 5 bases and J by 5 bases, 7 bases remained unmatched. In nucleotides, the CDR3 is TGTGCCAGCAGCCTAGGGGACAGGAGGGAGACCCAGTACTTC. Amino acids: CASSLGDRRETQYF.

Ten or more counts support this clonotype. The chain links TRBV12-3 or TRBV12-4 to TRBJ2-5; a possible D gene is TRBD2 (6 bases). V shed 3 bases and J shed 2 bases, with 7 bases lying between them. The CDR3 loop spans 13 amino acids. The CDR3 loop reads CASSFGRQETQYF. CDR3 DNA sequence: TGTGCCAGCAGTTTCGGGAGACAAGAGACCCAGTACTTC.

The chain employs TRBV7-9 and TRBJ1-1; no clear D gene. In germline, CDR1 is SEHNR, CDR2 FQNEAQ (reference sequence). The CDR3 runs to 13 residues. The V end lost 4 bases, the J end lost 9 bases, and 15 bases lay between the germline ends. The CDR3 DNA is TGTGCCAGCAGCTCCTTCCAGGCACAACAAGCTTTCTTT. Amino acids: CASSSFQAQQAFF.

This clonotype was detected ten times or more. The CDR3 is CASSPELDSNYGYTF. Here the CDR3 DNA reads TGTGCCAGCAGTCCCGAACTGGACAGCAACTATGGCTACACCTTC. The gene calls are TRBV6-2 or TRBV6-3 and TRBJ1-2, with D perhaps TRBD1 (6 bases). This CDR3 has 15 amino acids. Germline-derived CDR1 and CDR2 are MNHEY and SVGEGT. With 5 bases removed from V and 2 bases from J, the gap between germline ends came to 15 bases.

This clonotype has a handful of counts. This rearrangement joins TRBV11-2 to TRBJ1-2; D is unresolved. Germline loops: CDR1 SGHAT, CDR2 FQNNGV. The V gene lost 3 bases and the J gene lost 5 bases, with 13 bases spanning the gap. CDR3 size: 14 residues. In nucleotides, the CDR3 is TGTGCCAGCAGCTTTAGGTCAGAGAATTATGGCTACACCTTC. Translating gives CASSFRSENYGYTF.

Worth noting for this clonotype: The junction departs from germline at one end; a sequencing error may be responsible. The CDR3 region is CVSSLMGGNTEAFF. For the CDR3, the DNA is TGTGTCAGCAGCCTAATGGGGGGGAACACTGAAGCTTTCTTT. This chain joins TRBV7-3 and TRBJ1-1, with D tentatively TRBD1 (5 bases). The germline V gene has CDR1 SGHTA and CDR2 FQGTGA. This CDR3 is built from 14 residues.

Only a few counts were recorded for this clonotype. The chain joins TRBV5-4 to TRBJ1-6; D is perhaps TRBD1 (5 bases). Germline CDR1 is SGHNT and CDR2 is YYREEE (reference sequence). V lost 0 bases and J lost 10, with 20 bases in between. The length of the CDR3 is 17 residues. The CDR3 is CASSLVGGLTGDSPLHF. CDR3 nucleotides: TGTGCCAGCAGCTTGGTGGGGGGTCTCACTGGGGACTCACCCCTCCACTTT.

The genes are TRBV15 and TRBJ2-5; D possibly corresponds to TRBD2 (6 bases). CDR1 is LNHNV and CDR2 is YYDKDF in the germline V gene (reference sequence). V was shortened by 0 bases and J by 4 bases, with 9 bases between the two germline ends. The length of the CDR3 is 14 residues. CDR3 in DNA: TGTGCCACCAGCAGAGATAGCGGTGGAGAGACCCAGTACTTC. It codes for CATSRDSGGETQYF. Using reference TRBV15 and TRBJ2-5 for the parts outside the CDR3, the full variable domain is DAMVIQNPRYQVTQFGKPVTLSCSQTLNHNVMYWYQQKSSQAPKLLFHYYDKDFNNEADTPDNFQSRRPNTSFCFLDIRSPGLGDTAMYLCATSRDSGGETQYFGPGTRLLVL.

Many counts were recorded for this clonotype. V and J are TRBV27 and TRBJ2-2; tentative D call: TRBD2 (6 bases). This CDR3 has 18 residues. Germline loops: CDR1 MNHEY, CDR2 SMNVEV (reference sequence). Trimming removed 5 bases from V and 7 bases from J, with 26 bases in between. In nucleotides, the CDR3 is TGTGCCAGCAGTCCTCAACTCCGGGAGTATAGTAAGATCGGGGAGCTGTTTTTT. It is translated as CASSPQLREYSKIGELFF.

This clonotype was counted at least ten times. The junction differs from germline at one of its ends, possibly a read error. The genes are TRBV15 and TRBJ1-1; TRBD1 agrees at 10 bases. This CDR3 comprises 17 residues. Germline V gives CDR1 LNHNV, CDR2 YYDKDF (reference sequence). DNA of the CDR3: TGTGCCACCAGCATGCGGGACAGGGGATTCATGAACACTGAAGCCTTCTTT. The encoded protein is CATSMRDRGFMNTEAFF. Complete variable domain (other parts from reference TRBV15 and TRBJ1-1): DAMVIQNPRYQVTQFGKPVTLSCSQTLNHNVMYWYQQKSSQAPKLLFHYYDKDFNNEADTPDNFQSRRPNTSFCFLDIRSPGLGDTAMYLCATSMRDRGFMNTEAFFGQGTRLTVV.

This rearrangement joins TRBV20-1 to TRBJ1-1; D possibly corresponds to TRBD1 (5 bases). Trimming removed 0 bases from V and 3 bases from J, with 14 bases in between. The CDR3 is 15 residues long. Germline-derived CDR1 and CDR2 are DFQATT and SNEGSKA (reference sequence). The CDR3 DNA is TGCAGTGCTAGAGAGTACGATATAGGGGACACTGAAGCTTTCTTT. Encoded protein: CSAREYDIGDTEAFF.

A few counts support this clonotype. The chain recombines TRBV3-1 with TRBJ2-7, with TRBD1 matching 9 bases. Germline V gene data show CDR1 as LGHDT and CDR2 as YNNKEL (reference sequence). Trimming cost V 5 bases and J 3 bases; bases outside gene matches: 5. This CDR3 is 14 amino acids long. The CDR3 bases are TGTGCCAGCAGCGACAGGGGGAGGTTCTACGAGCAGTACTTC. Its translation is CASSDRGRFYEQYF.

Many counts were recorded for this clonotype. This chain joins TRBV30 and TRBJ1-2; a weak D match, TRBD1 (5 bases). The CDR3 contains 14 residues. V was trimmed by 3 bases and J by 4 bases, leaving 15 bases between them. Looked up from germline, CDR1 is GTSNPN and CDR2 is SVGIG (reference sequence). CDR3 nucleotide sequence: TGTGCCTGGAGGGGGGACGTCCTTGCCTATGGCTACACCTTC. Translated, it gives CAWRGDVLAYGYTF. Variable domain in full (rest from reference TRBV30 and TRBJ1-2): SQTIHQWPATLVQPVGSPLSLECTVEGTSNPNLYWYRQAAGRGLQLLFYSVGIGQISSEVPQNLSASRPQDRQFILSSKKLLLSDSGFYLCAWRGDVLAYGYTFGSGTRLTVV.

This clonotype has just a few counts. The chain joins TRBV5-1 to TRBJ2-7, with D perhaps being TRBD1 or TRBD2 (5 bases each). This CDR3 spans 11 amino acids. Per the germline V gene, CDR1 is SGHRS and CDR2 is YFSETQ. Trimming pared 7 bases from V and 6 bases from J, leaving 11 bases between. CDR3 bases: TGCGCCAGCGGGGCCGGGGTCGAGCAGTACTTC. It codes for CASGAGVEQYF.

This clonotype was seen many times. This rearrangement joins TRBV10-3 to TRBJ2-7; no firm D call. The germline V gene encodes CDR1 ENHRY and CDR2 SYGVKD. V lost 4 bases and J lost 4, with 14 bases in between. The CDR3 contains 14 residues. CDR3 nucleotide sequence: TGTGCCATCAGTGGTACTGAATTAGGGTACGAGCAGTACTTC. Translated, it gives CAISGTELGYEQYF.

This clonotype was recorded many times. The V gene is TRBV19, the J gene TRBJ2-5; 8 nucleotides agree with TRBD1. Germline assignment: CDR1 LNHDA and CDR2 SQIVND (reference sequence). The CDR3 spans 14 residues. Unmatched junction bases numbered 4, after V lost 5 bases and J lost 2 bases. The CDR3 DNA follows: TGTGCCAGTAGTCAGGACAGGGTACAAGAGACCCAGTACTTC. This translates into CASSQDRVQETQYF.

This clonotype has only a few counts. The rearrangement links TRBV14 to TRBJ2-7; TRBD2 matches at 11 bases. The CDR3 totals 15 residues. The germline V gene has CDR1 SGHDN and CDR2 FVKESK. The ends lost 4 bases at V and 5 bases at J; junction bases unmatched: 7. CDR3 protein: CASSPRLAGIDEQYF. The DNA of the CDR3 is TGTGCCAGCAGCCCCAGACTAGCGGGGATCGACGAGCAGTACTTC.

This chain uses TRBV10-3 with TRBJ2-5, with TRBD1 matching 7 bases. CDR1 and CDR2 from the germline V gene are ENHRY and SYGVKD. This CDR3 is built from 13 residues. V was clipped by 6 bases and J by 5 bases; unmatched bases: 6. The CDR3 here is CAISVDRVETQYF. The CDR3 coding sequence is TGTGCCATCAGCGTAGACAGGGTGGAGACCCAGTACTTC.